This T cell receptor beta chain was recovered during a study of blood T cell repertoires in COVID-19. The overall study: Material from acute and convalescent COVID-19 was sourced from the United States, Italy and Spain. From T cells, B-cell-depleted T cells, or PBMCs came the material, which was cDNA or gDNA.

The CDR3 runs to 11 residues. Germline loops: CDR1 DFQATT, CDR2 SNEGSKA (reference sequence). V lost 1 base to trimming and J lost 5 bases, with 6 bases between them. Authors' data handling: Amplification of reference gene primers was used by the study to estimate nucleated cell counts. Profiled with immunoSEQ multiplex PCR; TCRdb holds only in-frame clones, not every one. V, J and clone size derive from that table, while D and trimming were established from the DNA sequence. The sample yields some 150,000 clones, 86% seen once. This receptor was obtained from a woman aged 55 to 70 with acute or convalescent COVID-19. The J gene is TRBJ2-7, the V gene TRBV20-1; D is unclear. The sample comprised peripheral blood. CDR3 residues: CSARAGHEQYF. The CDR3 DNA reads as TGCAGTGCTAGAGCTGGGCACGAGCAGTACTTC.